This is a list of T cell receptor beta chains from one sample in a study of glioma-infiltrating T cells. TCRdb used MiXCR to reprocess the multiplex PCR reads, holding one entry per CDR3 protein. The data show 20,000 to 25,000 distinct CDR3 sequences, approximately 25% seen once. Sequences were obtained from glioma tissue, nonneoplastic brain tissue, or PBMCs (not recorded which). The receptors shown here come from a human donor with low-grade glioma or glioblastoma, undergoing nonglioma brain surgery, or in good health (not recorded which). Each CDR3 is given with its conserved first and last residue. Fields, in order: clone size, D gene, V gene, J gene, CDR3 DNA, CDR3 protein. A D gene is named only where the DNA matches it firmly. Clone size, where shown, is once, few, many, or a class for clones that have expanded.

abundance: many
d_gene: -
v_gene: TRBV6-1
j_gene: TRBJ1-3
CDR3nt: TGTGCCAGCAGTGAAGCATTCAGGGAAACTGGAAACACCATATATTTT
CDR3aa: CASSEAFRETGNTIYF

abundance: many
d_gene: -
v_gene: TRBV7-2
j_gene: TRBJ1-2
CDR3nt: TGTGCCAGCAGCTTAGCGACGGGCAGGGTAGATGGCTACACCTTC
CDR3aa: CASSLATGRVDGYTF

abundance: few
d_gene: -
v_gene: TRBV6-1
j_gene: TRBJ1-3
CDR3nt: TGTGCCAGCAGTTCCGAGACAGGAAACACCATATATTTT
CDR3aa: CASSSETGNTIYF

abundance: -
d_gene: TRBD2
v_gene: TRBV5-4
j_gene: TRBJ2-5
CDR3nt: TGTGCCAGCAGCTTGCGTCTAGCGGATCTGGAGACCCAGTACTTC
CDR3aa: CASSLRLADLETQYF

abundance: many
d_gene: -
v_gene: TRBV20-1
j_gene: TRBJ2-7
CDR3nt: TGCAGTGCTAGAGACCGGACGTTCTCCTACGAGCAGTACTTC
CDR3aa: CSARDRTFSYEQYF

abundance: few
d_gene: -
v_gene: TRBV18
j_gene: TRBJ1-1
CDR3nt: TGTGCCAGCTCACCCCAGGAAGCAGCCGGGGCTGAAGCTTTCTTT
CDR3aa: CASSPQEAAGAEAFF

abundance: many
d_gene: TRBD1
v_gene: TRBV2
j_gene: TRBJ1-2
CDR3nt: TGTGCCAGCAGTTCCGGGACAGAATTCTATGGCTACACCTTC
CDR3aa: CASSSGTEFYGYTF

abundance: few
d_gene: -
v_gene: TRBV4-3
j_gene: TRBJ1-5
CDR3nt: TGCGCCAGCAGCCAAGGGGTCGGTCAGCCCCAGCATTTT
CDR3aa: CASSQGVGQPQHF

abundance: many
d_gene: -
v_gene: TRBV7-3
j_gene: TRBJ2-5
CDR3nt: TGTGCCAGCAGCTTAGTTGTCAAAGAGACCCAGTACTTC
CDR3aa: CASSLVVKETQYF

abundance: many
d_gene: -
v_gene: TRBV28
j_gene: TRBJ1-1
CDR3nt: TGTGCCAGCAGTTTGCCCCGAGACACTGAAGCTTTCTTT
CDR3aa: CASSLPRDTEAFF

abundance: many
d_gene: TRBD2
v_gene: TRBV7-2
j_gene: TRBJ2-1
CDR3nt: TGTGCCAGCAGCCCTTACCTAGCGGGTTACCAGTTCTTC
CDR3aa: CASSPYLAGYQFF

abundance: -
d_gene: TRBD1
v_gene: TRBV6-2/TRBV6-3
j_gene: TRBJ2-2
CDR3nt: TGCGCCAGCAAGGTCAGGGGGCTGAACACCGGGGAGCTGTTTTTT
CDR3aa: CASKVRGLNTGELFF

abundance: -
d_gene: -
v_gene: TRBV11-2
j_gene: TRBJ2-1
CDR3nt: TGTGCCAGCAGCTTAGATGGGGCCAATTGGGTACGGCACGATGAGCAGTTCTTC
CDR3aa: CASSLDGANWVRHDEQFF

abundance: medium-sized
d_gene: -
v_gene: TRBV28
j_gene: TRBJ1-2
CDR3nt: TGTGCCAGCAGTTCCAACTATGGCTACACCTTC
CDR3aa: CASSSNYGYTF

abundance: -
d_gene: TRBD2
v_gene: TRBV2
j_gene: TRBJ2-3
CDR3nt: TGTGCCAGCAGTGGAACTAGCGGGGAGTTGGCGCAGTATTTT
CDR3aa: CASSGTSGELAQYF

abundance: many
d_gene: -
v_gene: TRBV20-1
j_gene: TRBJ2-1
CDR3nt: TGCAGTGCTAGGAGCTTGGGTTTCGGGCAGTTCTTC
CDR3aa: CSARSLGFGQFF

abundance: many
d_gene: -
v_gene: TRBV6-6
j_gene: TRBJ2-6
CDR3nt: TGTGCCAGCAGTTACTCGCCTAGCTCTGGGGCCAACGTCCTGACTTTC
CDR3aa: CASSYSPSSGANVLTF

abundance: many
d_gene: -
v_gene: TRBV7-2
j_gene: TRBJ2-1
CDR3nt: TGTGCCAGCAGCTTAGCACTATACAATGAGCAGTTCTTC
CDR3aa: CASSLALYNEQFF

abundance: -
d_gene: TRBD1
v_gene: TRBV29-1
j_gene: TRBJ1-3
CDR3nt: TGCAGCGTGGGACAGTCCTCTGGAAACACCATATATTTT
CDR3aa: CSVGQSSGNTIYF

abundance: many
d_gene: -
v_gene: TRBV6-1
j_gene: TRBJ2-7
CDR3nt: TGTGCCAGCCCGGCAGTGGGCGGCTCCTACGAGCAGTACTTC
CDR3aa: CASPAVGGSYEQYF

abundance: medium-sized
d_gene: TRBD2
v_gene: TRBV6-1
j_gene: TRBJ2-1
CDR3nt: TGTGCCAGCATCGGGACTAGCGGCTTCTCCTACAATGAGCAGTTCTTC
CDR3aa: CASIGTSGFSYNEQFF

abundance: many
d_gene: -
v_gene: TRBV2
j_gene: TRBJ1-1
CDR3nt: TGTGCCAGCGCGGGCACGAACACTGAAGCTTTCTTT
CDR3aa: CASAGTNTEAFF

abundance: -
d_gene: TRBD2
v_gene: TRBV6-1
j_gene: TRBJ2-3
CDR3nt: TGTGCCAGCAGGCGAGCGGGGTGGCCGACGCTATATACGCAGTATTTT
CDR3aa: CASRRAGWPTLYTQYF

abundance: -
d_gene: -
v_gene: TRBV12-3/TRBV12-4
j_gene: TRBJ2-3
CDR3nt: TGTGCCACCATTCTTCCTTCCACAGATACGCAGTATTTT
CDR3aa: CATILPSTDTQYF

abundance: medium-sized
d_gene: TRBD2
v_gene: TRBV20-1
j_gene: TRBJ2-5
CDR3nt: TGCAGTGCTAGCTCGGGACTAGCGGGGGGGCCGAGAGAGACCCAGTACTTC
CDR3aa: CSASSGLAGGPRETQYF

abundance: -
d_gene: TRBD1
v_gene: TRBV7-9
j_gene: TRBJ2-7
CDR3nt: TGTGCCAGCGTCGGACAGGGGTCGGAAGAGCAGTACTTC
CDR3aa: CASVGQGSEEQYF

abundance: few
d_gene: TRBD1
v_gene: TRBV7-9
j_gene: TRBJ2-3
CDR3nt: TGTGCCAGCAGCTCCAGCCGGGACAGTAGGACAGATACGCAGTATTTT
CDR3aa: CASSSSRDSRTDTQYF

abundance: many
d_gene: -
v_gene: TRBV20-1
j_gene: TRBJ2-2
CDR3nt: TGCAGTGCTAGCCCACTCGGGGAGCTGTTTTTT
CDR3aa: CSASPLGELFF

abundance: many
d_gene: -
v_gene: TRBV2
j_gene: TRBJ1-1
CDR3nt: TGTGCCAGCGGGGAGGGGTGGAACACTGAAGCTTTCTTT
CDR3aa: CASGEGWNTEAFF

abundance: -
d_gene: TRBD2
v_gene: TRBV11-2
j_gene: TRBJ2-7
CDR3nt: TGTGCCAGCAGCTTATCTAGCGGCCGCTACGAGCAGTACTTC
CDR3aa: CASSLSSGRYEQYF

abundance: few
d_gene: -
v_gene: TRBV9
j_gene: TRBJ1-1
CDR3nt: TGTGCCAGCAGCGCGAAGGGGGGTATGAGCACTGAAGCTTTCTTT
CDR3aa: CASSAKGGMSTEAFF

abundance: many
d_gene: -
v_gene: TRBV6-2/TRBV6-3
j_gene: TRBJ1-6
CDR3nt: TGTGCCAGCAGTTACTCGAGGACAGTCCAAAATTCACCCCTCCACTTT
CDR3aa: CASSYSRTVQNSPLHF

abundance: -
d_gene: TRBD1
v_gene: TRBV5-1
j_gene: TRBJ2-1
CDR3nt: TGCGCCAGCAGCTTAAGGGACAGCTCCAATGAGCAGTTCTTC
CDR3aa: CASSLRDSSNEQFF

abundance: many
d_gene: TRBD2
v_gene: TRBV6-1
j_gene: TRBJ2-3
CDR3nt: TGTGCCAGCAGCCGCGGGGGGGCGGGGTCAGATACGCAGTATTTT
CDR3aa: CASSRGGAGSDTQYF

abundance: many
d_gene: -
v_gene: TRBV6-2/TRBV6-3
j_gene: TRBJ2-1
CDR3nt: TGTGCCAGCAGTTATAGTCGCAGGGGTAATGAGCAGTTCTTC
CDR3aa: CASSYSRRGNEQFF

abundance: -
d_gene: TRBD2
v_gene: TRBV18
j_gene: TRBJ2-3
CDR3nt: TGTGCCAGCTCACCCCTAGGGACTAGCGGGAGCACAGATACGCAGTATTTT
CDR3aa: CASSPLGTSGSTDTQYF

abundance: many
d_gene: -
v_gene: TRBV27
j_gene: TRBJ1-1
CDR3nt: TGTGCCAGCAGGTGGGGACATCACACTGAAGCTTTCTTT
CDR3aa: CASRWGHHTEAFF

abundance: -
d_gene: -
v_gene: TRBV9
j_gene: TRBJ1-2
CDR3nt: TGTGCCAGCAGCGTTGGGCCTGATCAAATACGCTACACCTTC
CDR3aa: CASSVGPDQIRYTF

abundance: few
d_gene: TRBD2
v_gene: TRBV7-2
j_gene: TRBJ2-1
CDR3nt: TGTGCCAGCAGGCCCGGGACTAGCATTGTCAATGAGCAGTTCTTC
CDR3aa: CASRPGTSIVNEQFF

abundance: -
d_gene: -
v_gene: TRBV28
j_gene: TRBJ1-5
CDR3nt: TGTGCCAGCAGTTCCAGGGTTTTCCTCAATCAGCCCCAGCATTTT
CDR3aa: CASSSRVFLNQPQHF

abundance: medium-sized
d_gene: -
v_gene: TRBV7-2
j_gene: TRBJ2-1
CDR3nt: TGTGCCGCGATAGGACAGAACAATGAGCAGTTCTTC
CDR3aa: CAAIGQNNEQFF